A single sample gave rise to the 3 T cell receptor beta chains below, sequenced in a study of blood T cell repertoires in COVID-19. TCRdb's copy holds only in-frame clones and misses some; the assay was immunoSEQ multiplex PCR. The sample includes about 88,000 clones, about 83% of them seen just once. What was sequenced was peripheral blood. The receptors derive from a woman in her sixties or seventies with COVID-19, enrolled during active disease.

V gene TRBV6-5 combines with J gene TRBJ1-5; D is possibly TRBD1 (5 bases). Looked up from germline, CDR1 is MNHEY and CDR2 is SVGAGI. This CDR3 comprises 13 residues. The ends were cut back, 7 bases at V and 5 bases at J, with 12 bases in the middle. CDR3 loop: CASNRPQDQPQHF. The CDR3 DNA follows: TGTGCCAGCAACAGGCCCCAGGATCAGCCCCAGCATTTT.

The chain links TRBV9 to TRBJ2-2; maybe TRBD2 (7 bases). The germline V and J ends were trimmed by 4 bases and 5 bases, with 15 bases remaining between them. The CDR3 is 15 residues long. Germline lookup yields CDR1 SGDLS and CDR2 YYNGEE. In DNA, the CDR3 is TGTGCCAGCAGCCCGCTAGGGGGGGGAACCGGGGAGCTGTTTTTT. Translated, it gives CASSPLGGGTGELFF.

The V call is TRBV6-5, the J call TRBJ1-3, with a tentative D call TRBD1 (5 bases). V was pared by 5 bases and J by 5 bases, with 16 bases between. The CDR3 is made up of 15 amino acids. Germline CDR1 is MNHEY and CDR2 is SVGAGI. In DNA, the CDR3 is TGTGCCAGCAGTCCGACAGCTCTTCTACGAAACACCATATATTTT. This gives the protein CASSPTALLRNTIYF.